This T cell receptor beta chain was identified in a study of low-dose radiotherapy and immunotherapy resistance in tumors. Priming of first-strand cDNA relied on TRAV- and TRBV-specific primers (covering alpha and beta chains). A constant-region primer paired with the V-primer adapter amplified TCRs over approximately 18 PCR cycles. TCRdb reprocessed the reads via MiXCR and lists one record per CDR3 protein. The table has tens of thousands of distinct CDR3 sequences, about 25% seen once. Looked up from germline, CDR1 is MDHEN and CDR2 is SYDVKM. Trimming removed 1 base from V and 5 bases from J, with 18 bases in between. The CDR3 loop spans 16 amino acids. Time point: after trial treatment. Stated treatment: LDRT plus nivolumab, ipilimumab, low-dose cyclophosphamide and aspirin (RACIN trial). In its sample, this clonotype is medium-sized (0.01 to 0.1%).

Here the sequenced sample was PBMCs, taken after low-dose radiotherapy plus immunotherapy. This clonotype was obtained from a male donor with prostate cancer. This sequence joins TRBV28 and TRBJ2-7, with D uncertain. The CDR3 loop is CASSLYGGRAPHEQYF. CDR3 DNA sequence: TGTGCCAGCAGTTTATATGGCGGAAGGGCCCCCCACGAGCAGTACTTC.